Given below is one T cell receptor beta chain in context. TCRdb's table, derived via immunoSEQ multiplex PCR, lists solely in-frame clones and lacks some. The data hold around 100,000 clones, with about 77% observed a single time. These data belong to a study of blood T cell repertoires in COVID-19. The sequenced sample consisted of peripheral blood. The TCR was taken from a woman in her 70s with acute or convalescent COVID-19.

The CDR3 sequence: CASSHSTGAGELYGYTF. In nucleotides, the CDR3 is TGTGCCAGCAGCCATTCAACAGGGGCAGGCGAACTCTATGGCTACACCTTC. The chain joins TRBV3-1 (or the pseudogene TRBV3-2) to TRBJ1-2; 7 bases are shared with TRBD1. J was trimmed by 4 bases and V by 3 bases; bases with no gene match: 14. The CDR3 length is 17 residues. CDR1 and CDR2 from the germline V gene are LGHDT and YNNKEL (reference sequence).